This is a list of T cell receptor beta chains from one sample in a study of blood T cell repertoires in COVID-19. The protocol was immunoSEQ multiplex PCR, while the TCRdb copy is restricted to in-frame clones and leaves out a portion. The sample has some 250,000 clones, around 89% seen once; the top ten hold roughly 9%. The source material was PBMCs or T cells enriched from blood (not recorded which). The receptor set was obtained from a man in his forties who had recovered from COVID-19. The CDR3 runs from the conserved cysteine through the conserved F or W. The D gene is left open where the match is weak. Clone size is stated in some rows and not others, as once, few, many or a class when expanded.

abundance	d_gene	v_gene	j_gene	CDR3aa	CDR3nt
.	.	TRBV28	TRBJ2-3	CASSLAMSTQYF	TGTGCCAGCAGTTTAGCCATGAGCACGCAGTATTTT
few	TRBD1	TRBV6-2/TRBV6-3	TRBJ2-3	CASIPLRGQGAGDTQYF	TGTGCCAGCATCCCTCTACGCGGACAGGGGGCAGGAGATACGCAGTATTTT
.	.	TRBV20-1	TRBJ2-1	CSAIYNEQFF	TGCAGTGCTATATACAATGAGCAGTTCTTC
.	.	TRBV18	TRBJ1-3	CASSPGTGPGNTIYF	TGTGCCAGCTCACCGGGCACAGGGCCTGGAAACACCATATATTTT
.	.	TRBV3-1/TRBV3-2	TRBJ1-3	CASSHGPGVSISGNTIYF	TGTGCCAGCAGCCATGGACCCGGGGTGTCAATCTCTGGAAACACCATATATTTT
.	TRBD1	TRBV5-1	TRBJ1-4	CASSTPDRGGEKLFF	TGCGCCAGCAGCACCCCAGACAGGGGAGGTGAAAAACTGTTTTTT
few	TRBD1	TRBV2	TRBJ1-2	CARMGPGTGYYGYTF	TGTGCCAGGATGGGCCCCGGGACAGGGTACTATGGCTACACCTTC
.	TRBD1	TRBV29-1	TRBJ1-1	CSIQGARTEAFF	TGCAGCATACAGGGGGCGCGGACTGAAGCTTTCTTT
.	TRBD2	TRBV29-1	TRBJ2-1	CSVAPRLAVVNEQFF	TGCAGCGTCGCACCGAGACTAGCGGTAGTCAATGAGCAGTTCTTC
.	.	TRBV18	TRBJ1-3	CASSDLRVAGNTIYF	TGTGCCAGCTCAGACCTCAGGGTCGCTGGAAACACCATATATTTT
.	TRBD2	TRBV28	TRBJ2-7	CASSFPILLAGASYEQYF	TGTGCCAGCAGTTTCCCCATCCTTTTAGCGGGAGCTTCCTACGAGCAGTACTTC
once	TRBD1	TRBV5-4	TRBJ1-4	CASSADRGRLANEKLFF	TGTGCCAGCAGCGCGGACAGGGGGCGCCTGGCTAATGAAAAACTGTTTTTT
.	TRBD1	TRBV19	TRBJ1-5	CASQGQYSNQPQHF	TGTGCCAGCCAGGGACAGTATAGCAATCAGCCCCAGCATTTT
.	TRBD1	TRBV18	TRBJ1-4	CASSTGTEKLFF	TGTGCCAGCTCGACAGGGACTGAAAAACTGTTTTTT
.	TRBD1	TRBV9	TRBJ2-3	CASSVERTGATDTQYF	TGTGCCAGCAGCGTGGAAAGGACAGGGGCTACAGATACGCAGTATTTT
.	TRBD2	TRBV11-3	TRBJ2-3	CASTPRPGGHEDTQYF	TGTGCCAGCACCCCCCGGCCGGGGGGGCATGAAGATACGCAGTATTTT
.	.	TRBV11-2	TRBJ2-3	CASSRPRTHSTDTQYF	TGTGCCAGCAGCCGACCGCGGACTCATAGCACAGATACGCAGTATTTT
.	TRBD2	TRBV5-4	TRBJ2-3	CASSSRGGTDTQYF	TGTGCCAGCAGTAGCCGGGGGGGCACAGATACGCAGTATTTT
.	TRBD2	TRBV13	TRBJ2-1	CASSYAFSGNEQFF	TGTGCCAGCAGCTACGCCTTTAGCGGGAATGAGCAGTTCTTC
.	.	TRBV2	TRBJ2-2	CASSETGTGELFF	TGTGCCAGCAGTGAGACTGGGACCGGGGAGCTGTTTTTT
.	.	TRBV5-8	TRBJ1-5	CASSRGGLNQPQHF	TGTGCCAGCAGCCGAGGGGGTCTCAATCAGCCCCAGCATTTT
.	TRBD1	TRBV29-1	TRBJ2-7	CSAGQGGYEQYF	TGCAGCGCCGGACAGGGGGGCTACGAGCAGTACTTC
.	TRBD1	TRBV19	TRBJ1-2	CASSMQTGGGYTF	TGTGCCAGTAGTATGCAGACAGGGGGTGGCTACACCTTC
.	TRBD1	TRBV6-2/TRBV6-3	TRBJ1-2	CASSNWDRGYGYTF	TGTGCCAGCAGTAATTGGGACAGGGGCTATGGCTACACCTTC
.	.	TRBV2	TRBJ1-5	CASSESIGIPVPQHF	TGTGCCAGCAGTGAATCGATCGGTATCCCCGTGCCCCAGCATTTT
.	.	TRBV4-2	TRBJ2-7	CASSQEGQTYEQYF	TGTGCCAGCAGCCAAGAGGGACAAACCTACGAGCAGTACTTC
.	TRBD1	TRBV11-2	TRBJ1-2	CASSWDRSSYGYTF	TGTGCCAGCAGCTGGGACAGGAGTTCGTATGGCTACACCTTC
.	.	TRBV4-2	TRBJ2-5	CASSQEEGPETQYF	TGTGCCAGCAGCCAAGAGGAGGGTCCAGAGACCCAGTACTTC
.	TRBD2	TRBV27	TRBJ2-1	CASSSSGTNYNEQFF	TGTGCCAGCAGTTCTTCCGGGACTAACTACAATGAGCAGTTCTTC
.	TRBD1	TRBV5-1	TRBJ1-4	CASSSYTGEFVEKLFF	TGCGCCAGCAGCTCATATACAGGGGAATTTGTTGAAAAACTGTTTTTT
.	.	TRBV18	TRBJ1-2	CASSPRGGTGYTF	TGTGCCAGCTCACCCCGGGGGGGTACTGGCTACACCTTC
.	.	TRBV7-9	TRBJ1-2	CASSGHGELYGYTF	TGTGCCAGCAGCGGCCACGGAGAACTCTATGGCTACACCTTC
once	TRBD1	TRBV7-3	TRBJ2-6	CASSLQGTAGANVLTF	TGTGCCAGCAGCCTCCAAGGGACAGCTGGGGCCAACGTCCTGACTTTC
.	TRBD1	TRBV7-7	TRBJ2-5	CASSPQGQGSETQYF	TGTGCCAGCAGCCCACAAGGACAGGGGTCGGAGACCCAGTACTTC
.	TRBD1	TRBV30	TRBJ1-3	CAWSVPPGQGKTGNTIYF	TGTGCCTGGAGTGTTCCCCCGGGACAGGGAAAGACTGGAAACACCATATATTTT
.	.	TRBV27	TRBJ1-1	CASPIKVGRGFCTEAFF	TGTGCCAGCCCCATAAAAGTAGGCAGGGGTTTTTGCACTGAAGCTTTCTTT
.	TRBD1	TRBV5-8	TRBJ1-5	CASSADRGASNQPQHF	TGTGCCAGCAGCGCTGACAGGGGTGCGAGCAATCAGCCCCAGCATTTT
.	TRBD2	TRBV25-1	TRBJ2-5	CASCCSGLTRETQYF	TGTGCCAGCTGCTGTAGCGGGTTGACGCGAGAGACCCAGTACTTC
few	.	TRBV7-9	TRBJ1-1	CASSSLGFQGTEAFF	TGTGCCAGCAGCTCCCTCGGCTTTCAGGGCACTGAAGCTTTCTTT
few	TRBD1	TRBV4-3	TRBJ1-5	CASSQQQGDQPQHF	TGCGCCAGCAGCCAACAGCAGGGGGATCAGCCCCAGCATTTT
.	TRBD1	TRBV11-2	TRBJ2-2	CASSPTGGVAGELFF	TGTGCCAGCAGTCCCACAGGGGGCGTCGCCGGGGAGCTGTTTTTT
.	TRBD2	TRBV10-3	TRBJ2-3	CAISGHSGGRTDTQYF	TGTGCCATCAGTGGGCATAGCGGGGGACGCACAGATACGCAGTATTTT
.	.	TRBV18	TRBJ2-7	CASSPGTTYEQYF	TGTGCCAGCTCACCAGGGACAACCTACGAGCAGTACTTC
.	TRBD2	TRBV7-2	TRBJ2-5	CASSLVWRGGGETQYF	TGTGCCAGCAGCTTAGTCTGGCGGGGGGGCGGGGAGACCCAGTACTTC
.	TRBD1	TRBV19	TRBJ1-5	CASRRGTGGSEGQPQHF	TGTGCCAGTAGGCGCGGGACAGGGGGGTCCGAGGGACAGCCCCAGCATTTT